This TCR beta chain was retrieved from a study of cytomegalovirus exposure and HLA in healthy donors. TCRdb keeps only in-frame clones here, not all; method: immunoSEQ multiplex PCR. The data show about 110,000 clones, about 94% seen once. CDR3 length equals 15 residues. Germline V gene lookup returns CDR1 SNHLY and CDR2 FYNNEI. The ends were cut back, 4 bases at V and 9 bases at J, with 16 bases in the middle. Sequencing was done on a sample of PBMCs. V is TRBV2 and J is TRBJ1-6; TRBD1 might be the D (6 bases). The clonotype originates from a woman younger than 30 in good health and CMV-seronegative. CDR3 amino acids: CASSAEGGHGSPLHF. The DNA for the CDR3 is TGTGCCAGCAGTGCGGAGGGGGGGCATGGTTCACCCCTCCACTTT. Filled out from reference TRBV2 and TRBJ1-6, the complete variable domain reads EPEVTQTPSHQVTQMGQEVILRCVPISNHLYFYWYRQILGQKVEFLVSFYNNEISEKSEIFDDQFSVERPDGSNFTLKIRSTKLEDSAMYFCASSAEGGHGSPLHFGNGTRLTVT.